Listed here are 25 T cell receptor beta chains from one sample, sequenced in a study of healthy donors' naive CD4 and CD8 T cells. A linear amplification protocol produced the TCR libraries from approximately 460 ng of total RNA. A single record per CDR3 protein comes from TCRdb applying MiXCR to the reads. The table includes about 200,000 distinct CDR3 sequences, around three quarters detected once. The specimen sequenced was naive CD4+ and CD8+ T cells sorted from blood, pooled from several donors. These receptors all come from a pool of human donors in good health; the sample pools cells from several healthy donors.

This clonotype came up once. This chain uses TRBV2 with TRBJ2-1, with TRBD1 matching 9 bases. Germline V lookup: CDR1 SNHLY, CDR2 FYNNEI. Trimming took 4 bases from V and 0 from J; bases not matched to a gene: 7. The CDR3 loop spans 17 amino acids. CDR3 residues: CASSGHRDRVSYNEQFF. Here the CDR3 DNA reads TGTGCCAGCAGTGGCCACCGGGACAGGGTCTCCTACAATGAGCAGTTCTTC.

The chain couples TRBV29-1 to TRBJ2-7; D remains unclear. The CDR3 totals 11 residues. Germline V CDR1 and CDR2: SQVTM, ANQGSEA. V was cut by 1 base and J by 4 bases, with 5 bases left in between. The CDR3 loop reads CSVEVGYEQYV. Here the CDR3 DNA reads TGCAGCGTTGAAGTAGGTTACGAGCAGTACGTC.

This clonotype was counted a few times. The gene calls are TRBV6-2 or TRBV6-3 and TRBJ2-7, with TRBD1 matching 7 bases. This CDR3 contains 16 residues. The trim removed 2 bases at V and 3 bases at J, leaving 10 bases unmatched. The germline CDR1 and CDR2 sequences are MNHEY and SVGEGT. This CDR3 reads CASSYIPMGQLYEQYF. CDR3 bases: TGTGCCAGCAGTTACATCCCAATGGGACAGCTCTACGAGCAGTACTTC.

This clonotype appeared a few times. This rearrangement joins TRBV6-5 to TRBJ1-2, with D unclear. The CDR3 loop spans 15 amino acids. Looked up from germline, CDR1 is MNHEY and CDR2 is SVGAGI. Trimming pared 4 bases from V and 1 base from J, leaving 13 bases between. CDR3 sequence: CASSFTPTINYGYTF. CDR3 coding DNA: TGTGCCAGCAGTTTCACACCTACCATTAACTATGGCTACACCTTC.

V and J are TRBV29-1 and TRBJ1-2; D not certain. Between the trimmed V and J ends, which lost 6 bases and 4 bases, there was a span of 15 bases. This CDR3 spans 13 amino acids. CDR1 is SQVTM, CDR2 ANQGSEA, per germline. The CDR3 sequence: CSVAGPPPYGYTF. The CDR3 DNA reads TGCAGCGTGGCAGGTCCACCCCCCTATGGCTACACCTTC.

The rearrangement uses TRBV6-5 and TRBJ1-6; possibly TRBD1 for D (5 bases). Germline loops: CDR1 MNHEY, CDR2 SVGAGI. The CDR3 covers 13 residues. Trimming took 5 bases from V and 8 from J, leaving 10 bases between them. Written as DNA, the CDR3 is TGTGCCAGCAGTCCCACCAGGGATTCACCCCTCCACTTT. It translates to CASSPTRDSPLHF.

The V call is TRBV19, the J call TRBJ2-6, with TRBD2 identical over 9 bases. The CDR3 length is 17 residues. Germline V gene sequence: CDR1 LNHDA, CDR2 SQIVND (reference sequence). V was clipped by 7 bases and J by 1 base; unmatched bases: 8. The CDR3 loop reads CASIAGTSNSGANVLTF. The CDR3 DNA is TGTGCCAGTATCGCCGGGACTAGCAATTCTGGGGCCAACGTCCTGACTTTC.

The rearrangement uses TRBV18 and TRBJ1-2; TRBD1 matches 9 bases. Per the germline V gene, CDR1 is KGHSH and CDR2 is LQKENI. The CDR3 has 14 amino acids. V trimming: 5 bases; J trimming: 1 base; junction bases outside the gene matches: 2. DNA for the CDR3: TGTGCCAGCTCAAGGGACAGGGATAACTATGGCTACACCTTC. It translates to CASSRDRDNYGYTF.

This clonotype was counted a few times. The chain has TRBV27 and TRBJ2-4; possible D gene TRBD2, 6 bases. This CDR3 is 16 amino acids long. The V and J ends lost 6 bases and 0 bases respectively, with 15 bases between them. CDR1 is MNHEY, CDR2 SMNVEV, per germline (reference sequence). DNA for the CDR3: TGTGCCAGCAGCCCTCCGCGGGGTCTAGCCAAAAACATTCAGTACTTC. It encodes CASSPPRGLAKNIQYF.

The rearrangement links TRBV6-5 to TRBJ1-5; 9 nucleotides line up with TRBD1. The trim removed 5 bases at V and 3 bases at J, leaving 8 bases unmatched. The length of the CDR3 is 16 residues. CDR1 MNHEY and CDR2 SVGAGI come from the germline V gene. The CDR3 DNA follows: TGTGCCAGCAGTCCTCGACAGGGGGTAAACAATCAGCCCCAGCATTTT. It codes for CASSPRQGVNNQPQHF.

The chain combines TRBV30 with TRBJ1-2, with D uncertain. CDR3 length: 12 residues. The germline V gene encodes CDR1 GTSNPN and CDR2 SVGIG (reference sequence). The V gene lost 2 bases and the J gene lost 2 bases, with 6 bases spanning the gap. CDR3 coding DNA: TGTGCCTGGAGTACCGAAAACTATGGCTACACCTTC. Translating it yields CAWSTENYGYTF.

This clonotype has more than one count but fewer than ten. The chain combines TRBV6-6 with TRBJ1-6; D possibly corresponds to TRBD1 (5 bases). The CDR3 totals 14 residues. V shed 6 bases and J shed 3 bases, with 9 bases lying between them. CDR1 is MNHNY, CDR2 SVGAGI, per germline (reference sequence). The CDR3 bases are TGTGCCAGCAGGCCGACAGACTATAATTCACCCCTCCACTTT. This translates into CASRPTDYNSPLHF.

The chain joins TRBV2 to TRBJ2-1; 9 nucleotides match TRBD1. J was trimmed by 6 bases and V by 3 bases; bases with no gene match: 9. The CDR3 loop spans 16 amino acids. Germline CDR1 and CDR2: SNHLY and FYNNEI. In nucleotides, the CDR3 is TGTGCCAGCAGTGAGGACAGGGACAGGGTTACCAATGAGCAGTTCTTC. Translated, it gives CASSEDRDRVTNEQFF. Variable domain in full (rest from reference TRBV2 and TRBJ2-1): EPEVTQTPSHQVTQMGQEVILRCVPISNHLYFYWYRQILGQKVEFLVSFYNNEISEKSEIFDDQFSVERPDGSNFTLKIRSTKLEDSAMYFCASSEDRDRVTNEQFFGPGTRLTVL.

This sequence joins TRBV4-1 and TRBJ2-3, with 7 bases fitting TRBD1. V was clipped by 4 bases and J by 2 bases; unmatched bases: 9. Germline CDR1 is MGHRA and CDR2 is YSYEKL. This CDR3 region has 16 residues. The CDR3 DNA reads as TGCGCCAGCAGCCGAACAGGGGCCAAAGTCACAGATACGCAGTATTTT. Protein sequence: CASSRTGAKVTDTQYF.

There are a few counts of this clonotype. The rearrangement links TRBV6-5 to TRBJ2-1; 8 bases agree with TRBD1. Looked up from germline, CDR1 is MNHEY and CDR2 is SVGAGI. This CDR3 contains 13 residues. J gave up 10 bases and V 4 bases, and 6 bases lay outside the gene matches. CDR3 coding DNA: TGTGCCAGCAGTTCCCAGGGGGCGGAAGAGCAGTTCTTC. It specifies CASSSQGAEEQFF.

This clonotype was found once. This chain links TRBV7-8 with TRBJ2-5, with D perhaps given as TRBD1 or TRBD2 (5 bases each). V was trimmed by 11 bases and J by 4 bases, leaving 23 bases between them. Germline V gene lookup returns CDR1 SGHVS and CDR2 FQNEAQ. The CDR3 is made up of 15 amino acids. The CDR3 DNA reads TGTGCCGGGAATGGTGGGCAGGGCGCGGGAGAGACCCAGTACTTC. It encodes CAGNGGQGAGETQYF.

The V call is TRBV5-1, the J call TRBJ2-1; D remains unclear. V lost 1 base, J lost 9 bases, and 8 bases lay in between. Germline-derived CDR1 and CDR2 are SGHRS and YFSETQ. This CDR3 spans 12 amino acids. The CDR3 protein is CASSLYGVEQFF. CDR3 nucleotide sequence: TGCGCCAGCAGCTTGTACGGAGTTGAGCAGTTCTTC.

CDR3 sequence reads: CSVESDRGSGYTF. For the CDR3, the DNA is TGCAGCGTTGAATCCGACAGGGGGAGCGGCTACACCTTC. The chain recombines TRBV29-1 with TRBJ1-2, with 9 nucleotides matching TRBD1. The CDR3 is 13 residues long. The germline CDR1 and CDR2 sequences are SQVTM and ANQGSEA. The trim removed 2 bases at V and 8 bases at J, leaving 6 bases unmatched.

CDR3 protein: CASSPGLHRFTDTQYF. The CDR3 DNA reads TGTGCCAGCAGCCCGGGACTCCATAGGTTCACAGATACGCAGTATTTT. V usage is TRBV6-2 or TRBV6-3 and J usage is TRBJ2-3; D is perhaps TRBD2 (6 bases). The V gene's germline CDR1 is MNHEY and CDR2 SVGEGT. The CDR3 consists of 16 residues. V shed 6 bases and J shed 2 bases, with 18 bases lying between them.

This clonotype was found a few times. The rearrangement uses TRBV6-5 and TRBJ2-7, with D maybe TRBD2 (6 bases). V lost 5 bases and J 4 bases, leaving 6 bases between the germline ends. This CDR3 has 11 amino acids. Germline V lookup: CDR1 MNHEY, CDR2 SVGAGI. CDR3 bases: TGTGCCAGCAGTGGGGGGTACGAGCAGTACTTC. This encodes CASSGGYEQYF.

CDR3 sequence reads: CASSFGRFAEAFF. In nucleotides, the CDR3 is TGTGCCAGCAGTTTCGGCAGGTTCGCTGAAGCTTTCTTT. This sequence joins TRBV12-3 or TRBV12-4 and TRBJ1-1; D not resolved. V was shortened by 3 bases and J by 6 bases, with 11 bases between the two germline ends. The CDR3 is 13 amino acids.

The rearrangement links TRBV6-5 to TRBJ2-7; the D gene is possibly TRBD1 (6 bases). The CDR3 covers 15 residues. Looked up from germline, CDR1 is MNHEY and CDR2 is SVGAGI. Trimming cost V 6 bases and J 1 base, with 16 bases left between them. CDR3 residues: CASRLGTSGSYEQYF. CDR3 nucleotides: TGTGCCAGCAGATTAGGGACAAGTGGGTCCTACGAGCAGTACTTC.

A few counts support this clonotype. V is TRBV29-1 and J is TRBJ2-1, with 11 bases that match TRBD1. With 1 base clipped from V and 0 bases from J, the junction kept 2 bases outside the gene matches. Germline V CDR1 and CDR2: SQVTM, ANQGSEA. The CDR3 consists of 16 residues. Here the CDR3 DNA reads TGCAGCGTTGAAGGGACAGGGGGCATCTCCTACAATGAGCAGTTCTTC. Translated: CSVEGTGGISYNEQFF.

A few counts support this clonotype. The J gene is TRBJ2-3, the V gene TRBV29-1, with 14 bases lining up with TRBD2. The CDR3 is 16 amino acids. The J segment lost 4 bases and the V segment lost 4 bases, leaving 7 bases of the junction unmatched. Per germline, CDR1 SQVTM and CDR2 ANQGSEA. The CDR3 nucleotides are TGCAGCGTTGTGGGACTAGCGGGGGAGACCCCAGATACGCAGTATTTT. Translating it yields CSVVGLAGETPDTQYF.

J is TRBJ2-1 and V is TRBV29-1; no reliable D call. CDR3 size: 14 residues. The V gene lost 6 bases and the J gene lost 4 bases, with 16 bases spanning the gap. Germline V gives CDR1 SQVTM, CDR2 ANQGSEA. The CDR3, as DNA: TGCAGCGTCCCGCTTCGGACGTCGTACAATGAGCAGTTCTTC. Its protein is CSVPLRTSYNEQFF.